The rows below give T cell receptor beta chains drawn from one sample of a study of OX40 agonist ivuxolimab in advanced cancers. Data came from immunoSEQ multiplex PCR; TCRdb stores just in-frame clones and leaves some out. The table shows about 80,000 clones, with approximately 82% occurring only once. The sample here was CD4+ or CD8+ T cells sorted from blood, taken in a trial of the OX40 agonist ivuxolimab. The receptor source for this set is an adult with an advanced solid tumor such as melanoma, head and neck, liver or kidney cancer. Both conserved end residues are part of each CDR3. The D gene is left open where the match is weak. Expanded clones get a size class; other rows say once, few or many, or leave the size out.

CASSPQGSNQPQHF TGTGCCAGCTCACCACAGGGTAGCAATCAGCCCCAGCATTTT . . TRBJ1-5 14 TRBV18
CASSLTSGRAFGEQYF TGTGCCAGCAGCTTAACTAGCGGGAGGGCCTTTGGCGAGCAGTACTTC TRBD2 . TRBJ2-7 16 TRBV11-3
CAISVQGSGETEAFF TGTGCCATCAGTGTCCAGGGCTCCGGCGAGACTGAAGCTTTCTTT . . TRBJ1-1 15 TRBV10-3
CASSSILIRGNNEQFF TGTGCCAGCAGTTCCATCCTCATCCGGGGAAACAATGAGCAGTTCTTC . . TRBJ2-1 16 TRBV27
CASSYWTSTSTDTQYF TGTGCCAGCAGCTACTGGACTAGCACTAGCACAGATACGCAGTATTTT TRBD2 . TRBJ2-3 16 TRBV11-2
CASSSGTGLRDEQFF TGTGCCAGCAGTTCAGGGACTGGCTTGAGGGATGAGCAGTTCTTC . . TRBJ2-1 15 TRBV11-3
CAWSASIAGGSTDTQYF TGTGCCTGGAGTGCATCAATAGCGGGGGGAAGCACAGATACGCAGTATTTT TRBD2 . TRBJ2-3 17 TRBV30
CASSMEATRETQYF TGTGCCAGTAGTATGGAGGCTACCCGAGAGACCCAGTACTTC . . TRBJ2-5 14 TRBV19
CASSAMSTGELFF TGTGCCAGCAGCGCTATGAGCACCGGGGAGCTGTTTTTT . . TRBJ2-2 13 TRBV7-9
CASSPEHRGAEQYF TGTGCCAGCAGCCCCGAGCACAGGGGGGCCGAGCAGTACTTC TRBD1 . TRBJ2-7 14 TRBV5-4
CASSQLGGRAPGELFF TGCGCCAGCAGCCAATTAGGGGGGAGGGCCCCCGGGGAGCTGTTTTTT . . TRBJ2-2 16 TRBV4-1
CASSPYRGSGGYTF TGTGCCAGCAGCCCGTATAGGGGGTCGGGAGGCTACACCTTC . . TRBJ1-2 14 TRBV7-2
CASSSGTGIGTGELFF TGTGCCAGCAGCTCAGGGACAGGGATCGGCACCGGGGAGCTGTTTTTT TRBD1 . TRBJ2-2 16 TRBV11-1
CASSVTGGYGYTF TGTGCCAGCAGCGTCACAGGGGGCTATGGCTACACCTTC TRBD1 . TRBJ1-2 13 TRBV7-2
CAISRDKNTEAFF TGTGCCATCAGCCGGGACAAGAACACTGAAGCTTTCTTT . . TRBJ1-1 13 TRBV10-3
CASSPNGAEMSGNTIYF TGTGCCAGTAGTCCAAACGGGGCAGAGATGTCTGGAAACACCATATATTTT . . TRBJ1-3 17 TRBV19
CASSLGGKSNQPQHF TGTGCCAGCAGCTTAGGGGGGAAGAGCAATCAGCCCCAGCATTTT . . TRBJ1-5 15 TRBV7-2
CATSRGRTGGSYEQYF TGTGCCACCAGCAGAGGGAGGACAGGGGGCTCCTACGAGCAGTACTTC TRBD1 . TRBJ2-7 16 TRBV15
CASSYGSVNPHEQYF TGTGCCAGCAGTTACGGCTCGGTGAACCCCCACGAGCAGTACTTC . . TRBJ2-7 15 TRBV6-5
CASSLVAGGPKEQYF TGCGCCAGCAGCTTGGTAGCGGGAGGGCCAAAAGAGCAGTACTTC TRBD2 . TRBJ2-7 15 TRBV5-1
CASSLNPGTKNTEAFF TGCGCCAGCAGCTTGAACCCCGGGACAAAGAACACTGAAGCTTTCTTT . . TRBJ1-1 16 TRBV5-1
CAWSDSRTSARETQYF TGTGCCTGGAGCGACTCCCGGACTAGCGCTCGAGAGACCCAGTACTTC TRBD2 . TRBJ2-5 16 TRBV30
CASSNRLAPEQFF TGTGCCAGCAGCAATCGACTAGCACCCGAGCAGTTCTTC TRBD2 . TRBJ2-1 13 TRBV7-2
CASSSLARGRSSPLHF TGTGCCAGCAGCTCCCTGGCCCGGGGGCGAAGTTCACCCCTCCACTTT . medium-sized TRBJ1-6 16 TRBV2
CASSRDRGNEQFF TGTGCCAGCAGTCGGGACAGGGGAAATGAGCAGTTCTTC TRBD1 . TRBJ2-1 13 TRBV2
CASTGTSSGDIQYF TGTGCCAGCACCGGGACTAGCAGCGGAGACATTCAGTACTTC TRBD2 . TRBJ2-4 14 TRBV28
CASSLTGHEQYF TGCGCCAGCAGCCTGACAGGCCACGAGCAGTACTTC . . TRBJ2-7 12 TRBV4-3
CASSLFGRDINEKLFF TGTGCCAGCAGCTTATTCGGCAGGGACATAAATGAAAAACTGTTTTTT . few TRBJ1-4 16 TRBV7-2
CASSLRLAGGIQETQYF TGTGCCAGCAGCTTACGACTAGCGGGAGGTATACAAGAGACCCAGTACTTC TRBD2 . TRBJ2-5 17 TRBV5-4
CASSLDGRGSGQPQHF TGCGCCAGCAGCTTAGACGGGCGGGGTAGTGGTCAGCCCCAGCATTTT . few TRBJ1-5 16 TRBV5-1
CASRDRAGLNTEAFF TGCGCCAGCAGGGACAGGGCGGGATTGAACACTGAAGCTTTCTTT TRBD1 . TRBJ1-1 15 TRBV10-2
CASSLRRGETQYF TGTGCCAGCAGCTTACGCAGGGGAGAGACCCAGTACTTC . . TRBJ2-5 13 TRBV11-2
CASSLQGAANQPQHF TGTGCCAGCAGTTTACAGGGGGCCGCAAATCAGCCCCAGCATTTT TRBD1 few TRBJ1-5 15 TRBV2
CASSLMGQETQYF TGCGCCAGCAGCTTGATGGGGCAAGAGACCCAGTACTTC . . TRBJ2-5 13 TRBV5-1
CATSVERGGPEQYF TGTGCCACCAGCGTGGAACGGGGGGGCCCCGAGCAGTACTTC TRBD2 . TRBJ2-7 14 TRBV15
CASSQEHPLRGVNTEAFF TGTGCCAGCAGCCAAGAGCACCCTCTGCGGGGGGTTAACACTGAAGCTTTCTTT . . TRBJ1-1 18 TRBV4-2
CASSYKGGAYEQYF TGTGCCAGCAGTTACAAGGGGGGGGCCTACGAGCAGTACTTC . . TRBJ2-7 14 TRBV6-5
CASSYAAGTPNEQFF TGTGCCAGCAGTTACGCCGCAGGAACCCCCAATGAGCAGTTCTTC . . TRBJ2-1 15 TRBV6-5
CASSEAPAGVRPQYF TGTGCCAGCAGTGAAGCGCCTGCGGGGGTCCGACCCCAGTACTTC TRBD2 . TRBJ2-5 15 TRBV2
CASMQTGGIYEQYF TGTGCCAGCATGCAAACAGGGGGAATATACGAGCAGTACTTC TRBD1 . TRBJ2-7 14 TRBV13
CASSLSSLDTDTQYF TGTGCCAGCAGCTTATCTTCCCTCGACACAGATACGCAGTATTTT . . TRBJ2-3 15 TRBV11-2
CASKGGPDYSPLHF TGTGCCAGCAAAGGGGGGCCGGATTATTCACCCCTCCACTTT . . TRBJ1-6 14 TRBV6-5
CASSLDENQPQHF TGTGCCAGCAGCTTAGACGAGAATCAGCCCCAGCATTTT . . TRBJ1-5 13 TRBV7-2
CATNKGLAGNGEQFF TGCGCCACCAACAAGGGTCTAGCGGGGAACGGTGAGCAGTTCTTC TRBD2 once TRBJ2-1 15 TRBV10-1
CASSLGQPNQPQHF TGCGCCAGCAGCTTGGGACAGCCCAATCAGCCCCAGCATTTT . . TRBJ1-5 14 TRBV5-1
CASSLRGRVAEQYF TGTGCCAGCAGTTTAAGGGGCAGGGTGGCCGAGCAGTACTTC . once TRBJ2-7 14 TRBV27
CASSGGQGAVLYTF TGTGCCAGCTCAGGGGGACAGGGGGCCGTTCTTTACACCTTC TRBD1 . TRBJ1-2 14 TRBV18
CASTDPRGQRYGYTF TGTGCCAGTACCGATCCGCGTGGACAGAGATATGGCTACACCTTC . . TRBJ1-2 15 TRBV19
CASSPGGASGTGELFF TGTGCCAGCAGCCCTGGTGGGGCTAGCGGCACCGGGGAGCTGTTTTTT TRBD2 . TRBJ2-2 16 TRBV5-4
CASGRGYGNTIYF TGCGCCAGCGGCAGGGGGTACGGAAACACCATATATTTT TRBD1 . TRBJ1-3 13 TRBV4-3
CASSLKGGGELFF TGTGCCAGCAGCTTAAAGGGGGGCGGGGAGCTGTTTTTT . . TRBJ2-2 13 TRBV7-8
CASTPSGTVETQYF TGTGCCAGCACCCCCTCCGGGACAGTCGAGACCCAGTACTTC TRBD1 . TRBJ2-5 14 TRBV6-1
CASTSDRGVTEAFF TGTGCCAGCACCTCAGACAGGGGTGTCACTGAAGCTTTCTTT TRBD1 . TRBJ1-1 14 TRBV25-1
CASSYDGGPGDTQYF TGTGCCAGCAGTTACGATGGGGGCCCGGGTGATACGCAGTATTTT . . TRBJ2-3 15 TRBV6-5